This is a list of T cell receptor beta chains from one sample in a study of long-term antiretroviral therapy in people with HIV. Profiled with immunoSEQ multiplex PCR; TCRdb holds only in-frame clones, not every one. The data contain 25,000 or so clones, roughly 90% of them seen just once; the ten biggest clones take up around 4.4%. The material sequenced was unsorted PBMCs, taken 0.5 years after starting antiretroviral therapy. The receptor set was obtained from a woman aged 18-30 years with HIV. Both conserved end residues are part of each CDR3. The order of the fields is V gene, J gene, D gene, clone size, CDR3 protein, CDR3 DNA. D genes are given only for firm matches. Clone size is given for some rows only: seen once, a few or many times, or a class if the clone is expanded.

v_gene: TRBV6-1
j_gene: TRBJ2-3
d_gene: TRBD2
abundance: NA
CDR3aa: CASSGLAGDTDTQYF
CDR3nt: TGTGCCAGCAGTGGACTAGCGGGAGACACAGATACGCAGTATTTT

v_gene: TRBV7-9
j_gene: TRBJ2-7
d_gene: TRBD1
abundance: NA
CDR3aa: CASSLTGNEQYF
CDR3nt: TGTGCCAGCAGCTTGACAGGGAACGAGCAGTACTTC

v_gene: TRBV5-8
j_gene: TRBJ1-4
d_gene: TRBD1
abundance: NA
CDR3aa: CASSSGTEDEKLFF
CDR3nt: TGTGCCAGCAGCTCCGGGACAGAAGATGAAAAACTGTTTTTT

v_gene: TRBV11-1
j_gene: TRBJ1-5
d_gene: NA
abundance: NA
CDR3aa: CASSLDSNQPQHF
CDR3nt: TGTGCCAGCAGCTTAGATAGCAATCAGCCCCAGCATTTT

v_gene: TRBV2
j_gene: TRBJ1-4
d_gene: NA
abundance: NA
CDR3aa: CASSEGSLGFEEKLFF
CDR3nt: TGTGCCAGCAGTGAAGGATCTTTGGGGTTCGAGGAAAAACTGTTTTTT

v_gene: TRBV6-1
j_gene: TRBJ1-4
d_gene: NA
abundance: NA
CDR3aa: CASVQGSVGEKLFF
CDR3nt: TGTGCCAGCGTCCAGGGATCAGTAGGTGAAAAACTGTTTTTT

v_gene: TRBV19
j_gene: TRBJ2-7
d_gene: NA
abundance: NA
CDR3aa: CASSTPFSDSRPYEQYF
CDR3nt: TGTGCCAGTAGTACCCCCTTCTCGGACAGCAGACCCTACGAGCAGTACTTC

v_gene: TRBV28
j_gene: TRBJ2-2
d_gene: TRBD1
abundance: NA
CDR3aa: CASSSYRGAKTGELFF
CDR3nt: TGTGCCAGCAGTAGTTACAGGGGTGCGAAAACCGGGGAGCTGTTTTTT

v_gene: TRBV25-1
j_gene: TRBJ2-2
d_gene: TRBD1
abundance: NA
CDR3aa: CASSPGTGFSGELFF
CDR3nt: TGTGCCAGCAGTCCCGGGACAGGGTTCTCCGGGGAGCTGTTTTTT

v_gene: TRBV2
j_gene: TRBJ2-2
d_gene: NA
abundance: NA
CDR3aa: CAGRTGGELFF
CDR3nt: TGTGCCGGCAGGACCGGCGGGGAGCTGTTTTTT

v_gene: TRBV5-1
j_gene: TRBJ2-3
d_gene: NA
abundance: NA
CDR3aa: CASRGTWGSTDTQYF
CDR3nt: TGCGCCAGCAGGGGAACCTGGGGAAGCACAGATACGCAGTATTTT

v_gene: TRBV7-8
j_gene: TRBJ2-7
d_gene: TRBD2
abundance: NA
CDR3aa: CASSPIRGSAGGPYEQYF
CDR3nt: TGTGCCAGCAGCCCCATTCGAGGTAGCGCGGGAGGGCCTTACGAGCAGTACTTC

v_gene: TRBV7-3
j_gene: TRBJ1-4
d_gene: NA
abundance: once
CDR3aa: CASSFRHSTNEKLFF
CDR3nt: TGTGCCAGCAGCTTTCGACACTCAACTAATGAAAAACTGTTTTTT

v_gene: TRBV5-4
j_gene: TRBJ2-3
d_gene: NA
abundance: NA
CDR3aa: CASSADRRGTDTQYF
CDR3nt: TGTGCCAGCAGCGCCGACAGACGGGGGACAGATACGCAGTATTTT

v_gene: TRBV5-4
j_gene: TRBJ1-1
d_gene: TRBD1
abundance: NA
CDR3aa: CASRTTPRQGDTEAFF
CDR3nt: TGTGCCAGCAGGACCACACCCCGACAGGGAGACACTGAAGCTTTCTTT

v_gene: TRBV7-3
j_gene: TRBJ2-7
d_gene: TRBD1
abundance: NA
CDR3aa: CASSQSGTGSYEQYF
CDR3nt: TGTGCCAGCAGTCAATCCGGGACAGGGTCCTACGAGCAGTACTTC

v_gene: TRBV6-1
j_gene: TRBJ2-5
d_gene: NA
abundance: NA
CDR3aa: CASRRQGQETQYF
CDR3nt: TGTGCCAGCAGGAGACAAGGCCAAGAGACCCAGTACTTC

v_gene: TRBV6-6
j_gene: TRBJ1-2
d_gene: NA
abundance: few
CDR3aa: CASSLGQAGGYTF
CDR3nt: TGTGCCAGCAGTCTAGGACAAGCTGGTGGCTACACCTTC

v_gene: TRBV19
j_gene: TRBJ2-1
d_gene: TRBD2
abundance: NA
CDR3aa: CASRLPGLGSNEQFF
CDR3nt: TGTGCCAGCCGATTGCCGGGACTAGGGTCCAATGAGCAGTTCTTC

v_gene: TRBV11-2
j_gene: TRBJ2-1
d_gene: TRBD2
abundance: NA
CDR3aa: CASSLGGLAGGNEQFF
CDR3nt: TGTGCCAGCAGCTTAGGGGGACTAGCGGGAGGGAATGAGCAGTTCTTC

v_gene: TRBV28
j_gene: TRBJ2-2
d_gene: NA
abundance: NA
CDR3aa: CASSLPNTGELFF
CDR3nt: TGTGCCAGCAGTTTACCGAACACCGGGGAGCTGTTTTTT

v_gene: TRBV5-1
j_gene: TRBJ1-1
d_gene: NA
abundance: NA
CDR3aa: CASSFTGSIVTEAFF
CDR3nt: TGCGCCAGCAGCTTCACGGGTTCTATCGTCACTGAAGCTTTCTTT

v_gene: TRBV6-1
j_gene: TRBJ2-1
d_gene: NA
abundance: NA
CDR3aa: CASSEAGRNEQFF
CDR3nt: TGTGCCAGCAGTGAAGCGGGCCGCAATGAGCAGTTCTTC

v_gene: TRBV19
j_gene: TRBJ1-3
d_gene: NA
abundance: NA
CDR3aa: CASRGFWTDSGNTIYF
CDR3nt: TGTGCCAGTAGGGGCTTTTGGACGGACTCTGGAAACACCATATATTTT

v_gene: TRBV16
j_gene: TRBJ2-1
d_gene: NA
abundance: NA
CDR3aa: CASSQGYNEQFF
CDR3nt: TGTGCCAGCAGCCAAGGGTACAATGAGCAGTTCTTC

v_gene: TRBV28
j_gene: TRBJ2-1
d_gene: NA
abundance: NA
CDR3aa: CASREGARRNEQFF
CDR3nt: TGTGCCAGCAGGGAGGGGGCGCGTAGGAATGAGCAGTTCTTC

v_gene: TRBV5-6
j_gene: TRBJ1-1
d_gene: TRBD1
abundance: once
CDR3aa: CASSQRTGRAFF
CDR3nt: TGTGCCAGCAGCCAGAGGACAGGGCGGGCTTTCTTT

v_gene: TRBV6-5
j_gene: TRBJ2-1
d_gene: TRBD2
abundance: NA
CDR3aa: CASSYAGGNNEQFF
CDR3nt: TGTGCCAGCAGTTATGCGGGAGGGAACAATGAGCAGTTCTTC

v_gene: TRBV19
j_gene: TRBJ1-1
d_gene: NA
abundance: NA
CDR3aa: CASSTWEIRGNMNTEAFF
CDR3nt: TGTGCCAGTAGTACTTGGGAAATACGTGGGAACATGAACACTGAAGCTTTCTTT

v_gene: TRBV9
j_gene: TRBJ2-7
d_gene: NA
abundance: once
CDR3aa: CASSVGGGQSYEQYF
CDR3nt: TGTGCCAGCAGCGTAGGCGGGGGACAGAGCTACGAGCAGTACTTC

v_gene: TRBV27
j_gene: TRBJ2-2
d_gene: NA
abundance: NA
CDR3aa: CASSRLGGSRNTGELFF
CDR3nt: TGTGCCAGCAGTCGCCTGGGGGGTTCGAGAAACACCGGGGAGCTGTTTTTT

v_gene: TRBV27
j_gene: TRBJ1-1
d_gene: TRBD1
abundance: once
CDR3aa: CASRLQRQGAGGTEAFF
CDR3nt: TGTGCCAGCAGATTGCAGAGACAGGGGGCCGGCGGCACTGAAGCTTTCTTT

v_gene: TRBV7-2
j_gene: TRBJ2-1
d_gene: TRBD2
abundance: NA
CDR3aa: CASGNSGRAFYNEQFF
CDR3nt: TGTGCCAGCGGAAATAGCGGGAGGGCCTTCTACAATGAGCAGTTCTTC

v_gene: TRBV4-2
j_gene: TRBJ1-4
d_gene: NA
abundance: NA
CDR3aa: CASSSQTGPPNEKLFF
CDR3nt: TGTGCCAGCAGCTCCCAAACAGGGCCCCCTAATGAAAAACTGTTTTTT

v_gene: TRBV7-9
j_gene: TRBJ1-2
d_gene: NA
abundance: NA
CDR3aa: CASTQAPTGSRGYTF
CDR3nt: TGTGCCAGCACCCAGGCCCCGACAGGTAGTAGGGGCTACACCTTC

v_gene: TRBV29-1
j_gene: TRBJ2-7
d_gene: NA
abundance: NA
CDR3aa: CSVASQVFVYEQYF
CDR3nt: TGCAGCGTTGCTAGCCAAGTCTTTGTGTACGAGCAGTACTTC

v_gene: TRBV6-5
j_gene: TRBJ1-5
d_gene: TRBD1
abundance: NA
CDR3aa: CASSLGQGGSQPQHF
CDR3nt: TGTGCCAGCAGTCTGGGACAGGGGGGTTCTCAGCCCCAGCATTTT

v_gene: TRBV6-1
j_gene: TRBJ2-1
d_gene: TRBD1
abundance: NA
CDR3aa: CASSESTGNYNEQFF
CDR3nt: TGTGCCAGCAGTGAATCGACAGGGAACTACAATGAGCAGTTCTTC

v_gene: TRBV28
j_gene: TRBJ1-2
d_gene: NA
abundance: few
CDR3aa: CASSSRVYGYTF
CDR3nt: TGTGCCAGCAGTTCCAGGGTTTATGGCTACACCTTC

v_gene: TRBV7-9
j_gene: TRBJ2-3
d_gene: NA
abundance: NA
CDR3aa: CASSTGGGGTDTQYF
CDR3nt: TGTGCCAGCAGCACTGGAGGGGGCGGCACAGATACGCAGTATTTT

v_gene: TRBV6-5
j_gene: TRBJ2-3
d_gene: NA
abundance: NA
CDR3aa: CASSLLARPTDTQYF
CDR3nt: TGTGCCAGCAGCCTCTTAGCAAGGCCCACAGATACGCAGTATTTT

v_gene: TRBV5-1
j_gene: TRBJ1-4
d_gene: TRBD1
abundance: NA
CDR3aa: CASSFRQGGEKLFF
CDR3nt: TGCGCCAGCAGCTTTCGACAGGGGGGTGAAAAACTGTTTTTT

v_gene: TRBV11-2
j_gene: TRBJ1-6
d_gene: NA
abundance: NA
CDR3aa: CASSLVSSYNSPLHF
CDR3nt: TGTGCCAGCAGCTTAGTGAGCTCCTATAATTCACCCCTCCACTTT

v_gene: TRBV4-2
j_gene: TRBJ1-1
d_gene: NA
abundance: NA
CDR3aa: CASSLGANTEAFF
CDR3nt: TGTGCCAGCAGCTTAGGAGCAAACACTGAAGCTTTCTTT

v_gene: TRBV19
j_gene: TRBJ1-2
d_gene: NA
abundance: NA
CDR3aa: CASSSAGTPKGGYTF
CDR3nt: TGTGCCAGTAGTTCAGCCGGGACACCGAAAGGGGGCTACACCTTC

v_gene: TRBV21-1
j_gene: TRBJ1-2
d_gene: NA
abundance: once
CDR3aa: CASSHELLDNEGGYTF
CDR3nt: TGTGCCAGCAGCCATGAACTTTTAGACAATGAAGGTGGCTACACCTTC

v_gene: TRBV7-3
j_gene: TRBJ2-2
d_gene: NA
abundance: NA
CDR3aa: CASSPWGGELFF
CDR3nt: TGTGCCAGCAGCCCCTGGGGGGGGGAGCTGTTTTTT

v_gene: TRBV28
j_gene: TRBJ1-4
d_gene: NA
abundance: NA
CDR3aa: CASSLDTLEKLFF
CDR3nt: TGTGCCAGCAGCCTAGACACCCTCGAAAAACTGTTTTTT

v_gene: TRBV14
j_gene: TRBJ1-1
d_gene: NA
abundance: NA
CDR3aa: CASSPTGENTEAFF
CDR3nt: TGTGCCAGCAGCCCGACAGGTGAGAACACTGAAGCTTTCTTT

v_gene: TRBV4-3
j_gene: TRBJ2-7
d_gene: NA
abundance: NA
CDR3aa: CASSQQTETYEQYF
CDR3nt: TGCGCCAGCAGCCAACAGACGGAGACATACGAGCAGTACTTC

v_gene: TRBV5-1
j_gene: TRBJ2-7
d_gene: NA
abundance: NA
CDR3aa: CASSLAGRLLEQYF
CDR3nt: TGCGCCAGCAGCTTGGCAGGACGGCTCCTCGAGCAGTACTTC

v_gene: TRBV7-2
j_gene: TRBJ2-7
d_gene: NA
abundance: NA
CDR3aa: CASSLGPTTYEQYF
CDR3nt: TGTGCCAGCAGCTTAGGCCCTACCACCTACGAGCAGTACTTC

v_gene: TRBV11-2
j_gene: TRBJ2-1
d_gene: NA
abundance: NA
CDR3aa: CASSLSGGSSYNEQFF
CDR3nt: TGTGCCAGCAGCTTATCCGGGGGCAGCTCCTACAATGAGCAGTTCTTC

v_gene: TRBV14
j_gene: TRBJ1-5
d_gene: NA
abundance: NA
CDR3aa: CASSLGTNQPQHF
CDR3nt: TGTGCCAGCAGCTTAGGGACAAATCAGCCCCAGCATTTT

v_gene: TRBV11-1
j_gene: TRBJ2-2
d_gene: NA
abundance: once
CDR3aa: CASSLPYSDTGELFF
CDR3nt: TGTGCCAGCAGCCTCCCTTATTCAGACACCGGGGAGCTGTTTTTT

v_gene: TRBV7-9
j_gene: TRBJ1-1
d_gene: NA
abundance: NA
CDR3aa: CASSGSGRRNTEAFF
CDR3nt: TGTGCCAGCAGCGGCTCAGGGAGGAGGAACACTGAAGCTTTCTTT

v_gene: TRBV6-5
j_gene: TRBJ1-4
d_gene: TRBD1
abundance: NA
CDR3aa: CASSSSLTGGREKLFF
CDR3nt: TGTGCCAGCAGTTCGTCTTTGACAGGGGGCAGGGAAAAACTGTTTTTT

v_gene: TRBV5-1
j_gene: TRBJ1-5
d_gene: NA
abundance: NA
CDR3aa: CASSVTIGDQPQHF
CDR3nt: TGCGCCAGCAGCGTCACGATTGGGGATCAGCCCCAGCATTTT